Listed below are T cell receptor beta chains from one sample, sequenced in a study of OX40 agonist ivuxolimab in advanced cancers. Repertoires were generated with immunoSEQ multiplex PCR, while TCRdb's copy carries only in-frame clones and drops some. Of 40,000 to 45,000 clones listed, over 75% are singletons. The sequencing here drew on CD4+ or CD8+ T cells sorted from blood, taken in a trial of the OX40 agonist ivuxolimab. Receptor source: an adult with an advanced solid tumor such as melanoma, head and neck, liver or kidney cancer. Both conserved end residues are part of each CDR3. A D gene is named only where the DNA matches it firmly. Size is omitted from some rows. Given values are once, few, many or a class for expanded clones.

j_gene,d_gene,abundance,v_gene,CDR3nt,CDR3aa
TRBJ2-7,TRBD2,-,TRBV6-5,TGTGCCAGCAGTTGGGTTAGCGGGAGGGGGTACGAGCAGTACTTC,CASSWVSGRGYEQYF
TRBJ1-2,-,few,TRBV19,TGTGCCAGTAGTACCTATCGGGGGCTGTATGGCTACACCTTC,CASSTYRGLYGYTF
TRBJ2-7,TRBD1,-,TRBV19,TGTGCCAGTAGTATCGGGACAGGATCCTACGAGCAGTACTTC,CASSIGTGSYEQYF
TRBJ1-1,-,-,TRBV6-5,TGTGCCAGCAGTTACGTCGGGGCGAACACTGAAGCTTTCTTT,CASSYVGANTEAFF
TRBJ2-7,-,few,TRBV19,TGTGCCAGTAGTGAGGGGCAGTTCTACGAGCAGTACTTC,CASSEGQFYEQYF
TRBJ1-1,-,-,TRBV7-9,TGTGCCAGCAGCTTAGGGGGGGGCGCTGAAGCTTTCTTT,CASSLGGGAEAFF
TRBJ1-1,-,-,TRBV6-5,TGTGCCAGCAGTTACACGAACACTGAAGCTTTCTTT,CASSYTNTEAFF
TRBJ2-7,TRBD1,-,TRBV19,TGTGCCAGTAGTACAAACAGGGGAAGCGAGCAGTACTTC,CASSTNRGSEQYF
TRBJ2-7,-,-,TRBV10-3,TGTGCCATCAGTGATCATAGGCTGAGCTCCTACGAGCAGTACTTC,CAISDHRLSSYEQYF
TRBJ1-1,-,few,TRBV7-8,TGTGCCAGCAGCTTAGTATACGGAATGAACACTGAAGCTTTCTTT,CASSLVYGMNTEAFF
TRBJ1-5,-,-,TRBV6-1,TGTGCCAGCCCCACCATTAATCAGCCCCAGCATTTT,CASPTINQPQHF
TRBJ1-5,-,-,TRBV2,TGTGCCAGCATTGGGAGGTACAATCAGCCCCAGCATTTT,CASIGRYNQPQHF
TRBJ2-7,-,once,TRBV6-5,TGTGCCAGCAAATCAAACAGGTGGACCTACGAGCAGTACTTC,CASKSNRWTYEQYF
TRBJ2-7,-,-,TRBV14,TGTGCCAGCAGCCTCAATGGTTACGAGCAGTACTTC,CASSLNGYEQYF
TRBJ2-1,TRBD2,-,TRBV10-2,TGCGCCAGCAGGGAAGTAGCGGGTTGGGAGCAGTTCTTC,CASREVAGWEQFF
TRBJ1-6,TRBD1,-,TRBV4-1,TGCGCCAGCAGCCCCATGGTGGGACAGGTTAATTCACCCCTCCACTTT,CASSPMVGQVNSPLHF
TRBJ1-1,-,-,TRBV2,TGTGCCAGCAGTTGGGGTTACACTGAAGCTTTCTTT,CASSWGYTEAFF
TRBJ1-3,-,-,TRBV2,TGTGCCAGCAGTGTATTAGGGGTTTCGAGCTCTGGAAACACCATATATTTT,CASSVLGVSSSGNTIYF
TRBJ2-1,-,-,TRBV6-5,TGTGCCAGCAGTTCAATGACTAGTAACAATGAGCAGTTCTTC,CASSSMTSNNEQFF
TRBJ2-7,-,-,TRBV6-5,TGTGCCACCCGGGACATCGCATCCTACGAGCAGTACTTC,CATRDIASYEQYF
TRBJ1-5,-,-,TRBV4-2,TGTGCCAGCAGCCGCGAACGGGGATACAATCAGCCCCAGCATTTT,CASSRERGYNQPQHF
TRBJ2-7,-,-,TRBV7-2,TGTGCCAGCAGCTTAGGAGGGACTTCCCTTTACGAGCAGTACTTC,CASSLGGTSLYEQYF
TRBJ1-1,-,-,TRBV6-6,TGTGCCAGCAGTTACTCGATCGGGTTTGAAGCTTTCTTT,CASSYSIGFEAFF
TRBJ1-5,-,-,TRBV7-2,TGTGCCAGCAGCTTTAGCTTCAGTTTCAATCAGCCCCAGCATTTT,CASSFSFSFNQPQHF
TRBJ2-7,TRBD1,-,TRBV10-3,TGTGCCATCAGTGAGCAGGGGGACGACGAGCAGTACTTC,CAISEQGDDEQYF
TRBJ1-5,-,-,TRBV19,TGTGCCAGTAGCAGGGTAGATCAGCCCCAGCATTTT,CASSRVDQPQHF
TRBJ2-7,-,-,TRBV29-1,TGCAGCGTTGGAACCGTCGAGCAGTACTTC,CSVGTVEQYF
TRBJ1-5,-,-,TRBV2,TGTGCCAGCAACCTTAATCAGGGAGGTCAGCCCCAACATTTT,CASNLNQGGQPQHF
TRBJ1-4,-,-,TRBV2,TGTGCCAGCGGGGACGCAGGACAGAATGAAAAACTGTTTTTT,CASGDAGQNEKLFF
TRBJ1-2,TRBD1,-,TRBV7-9,TGTGCCAGCAGTCCGGGACAGGGTTTTCGAGGCTACACCTTC,CASSPGQGFRGYTF
TRBJ2-1,-,-,TRBV2,TGTGCCAGCAGGGAGAAACCGACCCTCCCCGGGATCTTC,CASREKPTLPGIF
TRBJ1-5,-,-,TRBV19,TGTGCCAGTAGTACAGGGGCCCGAAGATGGGGTAATCAGCCCCAGCATTTT,CASSTGARRWGNQPQHF
TRBJ2-2,-,-,TRBV18,TGTGCCAGCTCACCAGGCGCGAACACCGGGGAGCTGTTTTTT,CASSPGANTGELFF
TRBJ2-7,-,-,TRBV9,TGTGCCAGCAGCGTAGGTGTAGGGTTGGGCTACGAGCAGTACTTC,CASSVGVGLGYEQYF
TRBJ2-5,-,few,TRBV18,TGTGCCAGCTCATTCGAATCGGCCGCCCAGTACTTC,CASSFESAAQYF
TRBJ2-5,-,-,TRBV15,TGTGCCACCAGCAGAGTGGGAGACCCACGATCATATGGGGAGACCCAGTACTTC,CATSRVGDPRSYGETQYF
TRBJ1-1,TRBD1,-,TRBV5-1,TGCGCCAGCAGCTTGGCAGGGGGGTGGAACACTGAAGCTTTCTTT,CASSLAGGWNTEAFF
TRBJ1-3,-,few,TRBV15,TGTGCCACCAGCAGGACTCGTGGAAACACCATATATTTT,CATSRTRGNTIYF
TRBJ2-7,-,-,TRBV6-5,TGTGCCAGCAGGCGACACTCGACTGACGAGCAGTACTTC,CASRRHSTDEQYF
TRBJ1-2,TRBD1,-,TRBV6-5,TGTGCCAGCAGCACCTTACGGGGACAGACGGGCTACACCTTC,CASSTLRGQTGYTF
TRBJ2-1,-,once,TRBV9,TGTGCCAGCAGCGCAAGAGGGGGAACCTACAATGAGCAGTTCTTC,CASSARGGTYNEQFF
TRBJ1-3,TRBD1,-,TRBV6-6,TGTGCCAGCAGATCCCGTCGGGACAGGGGAGAAAACACCATATATTTT,CASRSRRDRGENTIYF
TRBJ2-7,-,-,TRBV5-4,TGTGCCAGCAGTGTTTACAGGAGCCCCTACGAGCAGTACTTC,CASSVYRSPYEQYF
TRBJ2-5,-,-,TRBV4-1,TGCGCCAGCAGCCTCGGTGACAGGCCCCAGTACTTC,CASSLGDRPQYF
TRBJ2-5,TRBD2,-,TRBV10-3,TGTGCCATCAGTCTAGCGGGAGGGCAAGAGACCCAGTACTTC,CAISLAGGQETQYF
TRBJ1-2,-,-,TRBV6-1,TGTGCCAGCCTTTTGGCAGGAGGCTACACCTTC,CASLLAGGYTF
TRBJ1-1,-,-,TRBV5-4,TGTGCCAGCAGCTTCCAAGGAAGGGCTGAAGCTTTCTTT,CASSFQGRAEAFF
TRBJ2-3,-,-,TRBV29-1,TGCAGCGTTGAAGAAATGGAGGTTCCCACAGATACGCAGTATTTT,CSVEEMEVPTDTQYF
TRBJ2-7,TRBD2,-,TRBV18,TGTGCCAGCTCACCCGGGAGGGCCTACGAGCAGTACTTC,CASSPGRAYEQYF
TRBJ2-7,-,-,TRBV6-6,TGTGCCAGCAGTTGGGCGGGACAGCTCTCCTACGAGCAGTACTTC,CASSWAGQLSYEQYF
TRBJ1-1,-,-,TRBV27,TGTGCCAGCAGTTCCCGGAGGAACACTGAAGCTTTCTTT,CASSSRRNTEAFF
TRBJ1-1,TRBD1,-,TRBV29-1,TGCAGCGTGGTGCGACAGGGGGCAAGGTTTGAGGCTTTCTTT,CSVVRQGARFEAFF
TRBJ1-2,-,few,TRBV19,TGTGCCAGTAAGTCGCGGTCAAACTATGGCTACACCTTC,CASKSRSNYGYTF
TRBJ2-3,-,-,TRBV6-1,TGTGCCAGCATTAAGGATACGAGCACAGATACGCAGTATTTT,CASIKDTSTDTQYF
TRBJ2-3,-,-,TRBV28,TGTGCCAGCAGCAGGGGAATAGGGACAGATACGCAGTATTTT,CASSRGIGTDTQYF
TRBJ2-7,-,-,TRBV5-1,TGCGCCAGCAGCTTACGAGGATTCCCCTACGAGCAGTACTTC,CASSLRGFPYEQYF
TRBJ1-1,TRBD1,-,TRBV10-3,TGTGCCATCAGTGACTTTTTCCAGGGGGCTGAAGCTTTCTTT,CAISDFFQGAEAFF
TRBJ1-6,-,-,TRBV5-4,TGTGCCAGCAGCCCGAGGGCCGCGGATTCACCCCTCCACTTT,CASSPRAADSPLHF
TRBJ2-3,-,-,TRBV25-1,TGTGCCAGCAGTGAATTGAATGAGGTCGGCACAGATACGCAGTATTTT,CASSELNEVGTDTQYF
TRBJ1-4,-,-,TRBV10-3,TGTGCCATCAGTGAGTCACAGCATAATGAAAAACTGTTTTTT,CAISESQHNEKLFF